Each of the 32 T cell receptor beta chains below was sequenced from the same sample in a study of PD-1 blockade in mismatch repair-deficient tumors. Clones were read by immunoSEQ multiplex PCR, and TCRdb kept only the in-frame ones, dropping some. The sample has tens of thousands of clones, approximately 88% seen once. Sequencing used peripheral blood, obtained 52 weeks after starting pembrolizumab. These receptors originate from an adult with mismatch repair-deficient cancer.

The gene calls are TRBV5-1 and TRBJ2-3, with TRBD2 identical over 8 bases. V lost 7 bases to trimming and J lost 3 bases; unmatched junction nucleotides: 7. This CDR3 is 14 amino acids long. CDR1 SGHRS and CDR2 YFSETQ come from the germline V gene. CDR3 sequence (DNA): TGCGCCAGCGGGGTTCAGCGGGGGACAGATACGCAGTATTTT. The encoded protein is CASGVQRGTDTQYF.

The chain has TRBV4-1 and TRBJ1-4, with 7 nucleotides matching TRBD1. The CDR3 is made up of 17 amino acids. Germline trimming cut 1 base from V and 8 bases from J; bases unmatched to any gene: 13. Germline loops: CDR1 MGHRA, CDR2 YSYEKL. DNA of the CDR3: TGCGCCAGCAGCCAAGTTTCCGTCGGCAGGGGGAGCGAAAAACTGTTTTTT. Protein product: CASSQVSVGRGSEKLFF.

The V call is TRBV5-1, the J call TRBJ2-5; 8 nucleotides align to TRBD2. The CDR3 extends over 16 amino acids. Germline V gene data show CDR1 as SGHRS and CDR2 as YFSETQ. V shed 7 bases, J shed 5 bases, and the junction held 16 bases outside the gene matches. CDR3 in DNA: TGCGCCAGCGGACAAGCGGGAGTGCGTACAGGGGAGACCCAGTACTTC. It is translated as CASGQAGVRTGETQYF.

The chain is built from TRBV15 and TRBJ2-2; D is unclear. The CDR3 extends over 15 amino acids. Per germline, CDR1 LNHNV and CDR2 YYDKDF (reference sequence). The V and J ends lost 0 bases and 5 bases respectively, with 10 bases between them. CDR3 DNA: TGTGCCACCAGCAGAGATCTAGGCACGACCGGGGAGCTGTTTTTT. It is translated as CATSRDLGTTGELFF.

As for this clone: Additional DNA sequences in this sample encode the identical CDR3. In nucleotides, the CDR3 is TGTGCCAGCAGTTTCGGGACGGGGGGACTTCCACCCTACAATGAGCAGTTCTTC. This encodes CASSFGTGGLPPYNEQFF. V gene TRBV28 combines with J gene TRBJ2-1; 7 nucleotides agree with TRBD2. V lost 3 bases, J lost 2 bases, and 13 bases stayed unmatched. Germline V gene data show CDR1 as MDHEN and CDR2 as SYDVKM. The CDR3 sequence is 18 residues long. Full variable domain (rest looked up from reference TRBV28 and TRBJ2-1): DVKVTQSSRYLVKRTGEKVFLECVQDMDHENMFWYRQDPGLGLRLIYFSYDVKMKEKGDIPEGYSVSREKKERFSLILESASTNQTSMYLCASSFGTGGLPPYNEQFFGPGTRLTVL.

The gene calls are TRBV4-1 and TRBJ2-7, with a tentative D call TRBD2 (6 bases). The CDR3 has 13 residues. V was shortened by 1 base and J by 6 bases, with 10 bases between the two germline ends. Germline-derived CDR1 and CDR2 are MGHRA and YSYEKL. Here the CDR3 reads CASSQVEGFEQYF. As DNA, the CDR3 is TGCGCCAGCAGCCAAGTGGAGGGTTTCGAGCAGTACTTC.

The gene calls are TRBV2 and TRBJ2-1; 12 positions agree with TRBD2. The CDR3 sequence is 19 residues long. Germline CDR1 SNHLY, CDR2 FYNNEI. J lost 5 bases, V lost 2 bases, and 13 bases had no gene match. For the CDR3, the DNA is TGTGCCAGCAGTGAACCCTGGGCTAGCGGGAGGGCCTCGCACAATGAGCAGTTCTTC. This encodes CASSEPWASGRASHNEQFF. Full variable domain (missing parts from reference TRBV2 and TRBJ2-1): EPEVTQTPSHQVTQMGQEVILRCVPISNHLYFYWYRQILGQKVEFLVSFYNNEISEKSEIFDDQFSVERPDGSNFTLKIRSTKLEDSAMYFCASSEPWASGRASHNEQFFGPGTRLTVL.

The chain joins TRBV5-1 to TRBJ2-3; 8 nucleotides match TRBD2. There are 16 residues in the CDR3. Germline CDR1 SGHRS, CDR2 YFSETQ. V lost 3 bases, J lost 3 bases, and 9 bases stayed unmatched. CDR3 region: CASSSKREGLTDTQYF. The DNA for the CDR3 is TGCGCCAGCAGCTCGAAACGGGAGGGCCTTACAGATACGCAGTATTTT.

The chain links TRBV11-3 to TRBJ2-7; D is undetermined. V dropped 5 bases and J dropped 5 bases, with 13 bases sitting between them. The CDR3 length is 13 residues. CDR1 and CDR2 from the germline V gene are SGHNT and YENEEA. CDR3 sequence reads: CASSPAWVNEQYF. The CDR3 coding sequence is TGTGCCAGCAGCCCCGCGTGGGTCAACGAGCAGTACTTC.

This clone is categorized as medium-sized (0.01 to 0.1%). This CDR3 reads CASSFSGTEAYEQYF. The DNA for the CDR3 is TGCGCCAGCAGCTTTTCCGGGACAGAAGCCTACGAGCAGTACTTC. The chain joins TRBV5-1 to TRBJ2-7; 7 nucleotides align to TRBD1. CDR1 and CDR2 from the germline V gene are SGHRS and YFSETQ. CDR3 size: 15 residues. Losses at the gene ends were 2 bases for V and 2 bases for J; bases not matched to a gene: 7.

On this clone itself: Other DNA sequences within the sample encode an identical CDR3. The rearrangement joins TRBV13 to TRBJ2-7, with D maybe TRBD1 (6 bases). The CDR3 loop spans 15 amino acids. V was cut by 1 base and J by 2 bases, with 12 bases left in between. Germline V CDR1 and CDR2: PRHDT, FYEKMQ (reference sequence). The DNA of the CDR3 is TGTGCCAGCAGCTTAGAGGGACAAGGGGCCTACGAGCAGTACTTC. Translated, it gives CASSLEGQGAYEQYF.

V is TRBV12-5 and J is TRBJ2-1; TRBD2 agrees at 12 bases. V lost 5 bases, J lost 5 bases, and 13 bases stayed unmatched. This CDR3 has 18 residues. The V gene's germline CDR1 is LGHNT and CDR2 FRNRAP. The chain's CDR3 is CASGRSRGLAGKNNEQFF. In DNA form, the CDR3 reads TGTGCTAGTGGTAGATCCAGAGGACTAGCGGGAAAAAACAATGAGCAGTTCTTC. The full variable domain, with the rest looked up from reference TRBV12-5 and TRBJ2-1, is DARVTQTPRHKVTEMGQEVTMRCQPILGHNTVFWYRQTMMQGLELLAYFRNRAPLDDSGMPKDRFSAEMPDATLATLKIQPSEPRDSAVYFCASGRSRGLAGKNNEQFFGPGTRLTVL.

The rearrangement uses TRBV5-1 and TRBJ2-7; the D gene could be TRBD1 or TRBD2 (5 bases each). Germline-derived CDR1 and CDR2 are SGHRS and YFSETQ. The CDR3 has 16 amino acids. V lost 4 bases and J lost 6, with 23 bases in between. CDR3 sequence: CASSLSGTNLHGEQYF. The CDR3 coding sequence is TGCGCCAGCAGCCTCTCGGGGACGAACCTTCACGGCGAGCAGTACTTC.

The rearrangement uses TRBV27 and TRBJ2-7, with 13 bases fitting TRBD2. The CDR3 is 16 amino acids. V trimming: 2 bases; J trimming: 6 bases; junction bases outside the gene matches: 7. Germline loops: CDR1 MNHEY, CDR2 SMNVEV (reference sequence). CDR3 amino acids: CASSLIGLAGDGEQYF. The CDR3 DNA sequence: TGTGCCAGCAGTTTAATTGGACTAGCGGGAGATGGCGAGCAGTACTTC.

The rearrangement links TRBV20-1 to TRBJ1-1; D gene ambiguous. The CDR3 consists of 11 residues. In germline, CDR1 is DFQATT, CDR2 SNEGSKA (reference sequence). Trimming took 4 bases from V and 3 from J, leaving 6 bases between them. The CDR3 sequence is CSAMGDTEAFF. The CDR3 nucleotides are TGCAGTGCTATGGGTGACACTGAAGCTTTCTTT.

V gene TRBV6-5 combines with J gene TRBJ2-2; weak D call: TRBD1 (5 bases). This CDR3 has 14 amino acids. V was shortened by 4 bases and J by 5 bases, with 11 bases between the two germline ends. CDR1 and CDR2 from the germline V gene are MNHEY and SVGAGI. The CDR3 here is CASSFKGWTGELFF. The CDR3 DNA follows: TGTGCCAGCAGTTTCAAGGGGTGGACCGGGGAGCTGTTTTTT.

This clone was found once. The chain has TRBV27 and TRBJ2-7, with D perhaps given as TRBD1 or TRBD2 (6 bases each). Trimming took off 5 bases at V and 6 bases at J, with 17 bases between the two ends. CDR1 MNHEY and CDR2 SMNVEV come from the germline V gene (reference sequence). CDR3 length: 14 residues. The CDR3 reads CASSVQGRGREQYF. In nucleotides, the CDR3 is TGTGCCAGCAGTGTACAGGGTCGGGGGCGCGAGCAGTACTTC.

The rearrangement links TRBV4-3 to TRBJ2-2, with D possibly matching TRBD1 (6 bases). V was pared by 0 bases and J by 5 bases, with 16 bases between. The CDR3 totals 17 residues. The germline CDR1 and CDR2 sequences are LGHNA and YSLEER. The CDR3 loop is CASSQDTPGAGTGELFF. Here the CDR3 DNA reads TGCGCCAGCAGCCAAGATACCCCAGGGGCTGGAACCGGGGAGCTGTTTTTT.

The rearrangement joins TRBV30 to TRBJ1-1; 8 positions match TRBD1. V dropped 0 bases and J dropped 3; count of bases not matched to a gene: 12. Germline V gene data show CDR1 as GTSNPN and CDR2 as SVGIG (reference sequence). The CDR3 loop spans 17 amino acids. The CDR3 loop reads CAWSVESQGALYTEAFF. The CDR3 DNA is TGTGCCTGGAGTGTAGAGAGTCAGGGGGCGCTTTACACTGAAGCTTTCTTT. Filled out from reference TRBV30 and TRBJ1-1, the complete variable domain reads SQTIHQWPATLVQPVGSPLSLECTVEGTSNPNLYWYRQAAGRGLQLLFYSVGIGQISSEVPQNLSASRPQDRQFILSSKKLLLSDSGFYLCAWSVESQGALYTEAFFGQGTRLTVV.

This chain uses TRBV30 with TRBJ1-1, with D uncertain. CDR1 is GTSNPN, CDR2 SVGIG, per germline (reference sequence). The V gene lost 2 bases and the J gene lost 1 base, with 11 bases spanning the gap. The CDR3 is 14 amino acids. In nucleotides, the CDR3 is TGTGCCTGGAGTATCCCCAAATGGAACACTGAAGCTTTCTTT. Its protein product is CAWSIPKWNTEAFF.

V gene TRBV25-1 combines with J gene TRBJ2-1; TRBD2 aligns across 12 bases. The CDR3 loop spans 18 amino acids. Trimming took 1 base from V and 1 from J; bases not matched to a gene: 5. The germline V gene encodes CDR1 MGHDK and CDR2 SYGVNS. DNA for the CDR3: TGTGCCAGCAGTGAATCGACTAGCGGGAGTCTATCCTACAATGAGCAGTTCTTC. Translated: CASSESTSGSLSYNEQFF.

This chain uses TRBV9 with TRBJ2-7; D not certain. Deletions cut 0 bases from V and 2 bases from J, with 12 bases between. This CDR3 comprises 15 residues. The germline CDR1 and CDR2 sequences are SGDLS and YYNGEE. The DNA for the CDR3 is TGTGCCAGCAGCGTAGGTTTAGCCGAGACCTACGAGCAGTACTTC. It translates to CASSVGLAETYEQYF.

The rearrangement joins TRBV4-1 to TRBJ2-7, with D perhaps TRBD2 (5 bases). This CDR3 has 17 residues. The germline gives CDR1 MGHRA, CDR2 YSYEKL. The germline V and J ends were trimmed by 1 base and 0 bases, with 16 bases remaining between them. The CDR3 coding sequence is TGCGCCAGCAGCCAAGTCCGCGGGCGGGCCAGCTCCTACGAGCAGTACTTC. As protein: CASSQVRGRASSYEQYF.

This clone has a single count. This sample includes further DNA sequences coding for the same CDR3. This chain connects TRBV27 to TRBJ2-7; 9 nucleotides match TRBD1. This CDR3 comprises 13 residues. Germline lookup yields CDR1 MNHEY and CDR2 SMNVEV (reference sequence). V lost 6 bases and J lost 3; bases outside the gene matches: 3. The CDR3 DNA reads as TGTGCCAGCAGCCCGGGACAGGGCTACGAGCAGTACTTC. Its translation is CASSPGQGYEQYF.

The rearrangement joins TRBV7-9 to TRBJ2-7; D remains unclear. Germline lookup yields CDR1 SEHNR and CDR2 FQNEAQ (reference sequence). The CDR3 consists of 13 residues. The V end lost 3 bases, the J end lost 4 bases, and 10 bases lay between the germline ends. The CDR3 nucleotides are TGTGCCAGCAGCTTCTCCGTCCGGTACGAGCAGTACTTC. This sequence encodes CASSFSVRYEQYF.

V gene TRBV7-6 combines with J gene TRBJ2-7; 10 bases map to TRBD1. Per the germline V gene, CDR1 is SGHVS and CDR2 is FNYEAQ. CDR3 length: 14 amino acids. J lost 4 bases, V lost 5 bases, and 5 bases had no gene match. This CDR3 reads CASSPWTGGYEQYF. The CDR3 DNA reads TGTGCCAGCAGCCCATGGACAGGGGGATACGAGCAGTACTTC.

Note on this clone: One end of the junction is discordant with germline, which a read error may explain. V is TRBV7-7 and J is TRBJ2-1, with 16 positions matching TRBD2. This CDR3 contains 16 residues. Looked up from germline, CDR1 is SSHAT and CDR2 is FNYEAQ (reference sequence). DNA for the CDR3: TGTGCTAGCAGCCTCGGGACTAGCGGGAGGGCCAGTGAGCAGTTCTTC. Translated, it gives CASSLGTSGRASEQFF.

The chain combines TRBV19 with TRBJ2-1; maybe TRBD2 (5 bases). CDR3 length: 15 residues. The ends were cut back, 5 bases at V and 3 bases at J, with 14 bases in the middle. CDR1 and CDR2 from the germline V gene are LNHDA and SQIVND (reference sequence). For the CDR3, the DNA is TGTGCCAGTAGTCCGGGCGGCGGAGGCTACAATGAGCAGTTCTTC. Amino acids: CASSPGGGGYNEQFF.

The chain is built from TRBV6-6 and TRBJ2-1; TRBD1 agrees at 8 bases. The J segment lost 3 bases and the V segment lost 7 bases, leaving 2 bases of the junction unmatched. This CDR3 contains 13 residues. The germline V gene encodes CDR1 MNHNY and CDR2 SVGAGI (reference sequence). The CDR3 sequence is CASTGQGYNEQFF. The CDR3 DNA follows: TGTGCCAGCACTGGACAGGGCTACAATGAGCAGTTCTTC.

CDR3 sequence: CASSEQTGDETQYF. In DNA, the CDR3 is TGTGCCAGCAGCGAGCAGACAGGGGATGAGACCCAGTACTTC. This chain uses TRBV11-2 with TRBJ2-5, with 8 nucleotides matching TRBD1. The CDR3 runs to 14 residues. The V gene's germline CDR1 is SGHAT and CDR2 FQNNGV. Trimming cost V 5 bases and J 5 bases; bases outside gene matches: 7.

The gene calls are TRBV25-1 and TRBJ1-4; D unresolved. Germline V gives CDR1 MGHDK, CDR2 SYGVNS. V was cut by 2 bases and J by 3 bases, with 7 bases left in between. This CDR3 has 14 residues. In DNA, the CDR3 is TGTGCCAGCAGTGAAGTGTACCCTAATGAAAAACTGTTTTTT. Translating gives CASSEVYPNEKLFF.

This clone was picked up a small number of times. The chain couples TRBV7-9 to TRBJ2-2; 7 nucleotides line up with TRBD1. CDR1 SEHNR and CDR2 FQNEAQ come from the germline V gene (reference sequence). CDR3 length: 15 amino acids. After removal of 5 bases from V and 9 bases from J, the junction contained 12 bases not matched to a gene. CDR3: CASSVDRVDYRELFF. Written as DNA, the CDR3 is TGTGCCAGCAGCGTCGACAGGGTGGATTACCGGGAGCTGTTTTTT.